A selection of T cell receptor beta chains follows, all from one sample in a study of cytomegalovirus exposure and HLA in healthy donors. The protocol was immunoSEQ multiplex PCR, while the TCRdb copy is restricted to in-frame clones and leaves out a portion. The repertoire includes 100,000 to 150,000 clones, 70% to 85% of them detected once, and under 6.5% sits in the top ten. Sequencing was done on a sample of PBMCs. Receptors were obtained from a man younger than 30 in good health and CMV-seropositive. Each CDR3 is given with its conserved first and last residue. The D gene is left open where the match is weak. The size entry is marked missing in some rows and otherwise reads once, few, many or a size class.

D | J | V | size | CDR3 | DNA
TRBD2 | TRBJ2-1 | TRBV7-2 | few | CASSIWTSGSRNEQFF | TGTGCCAGCAGCATTTGGACTAGCGGGAGTAGAAATGAGCAGTTCTTC
TRBD2 | TRBJ2-3 | TRBV25-1 | - | CASSEGYYTGGPGDTQYF | TGTGCCAGCAGTGAAGGGTATTATACGGGGGGGCCAGGGGATACGCAGTATTTT
TRBD1 | TRBJ2-1 | TRBV9 | - | CASKQGADNEQFF | TGTGCCAGCAAACAGGGGGCAGACAATGAGCAGTTCTTC
- | TRBJ1-2 | TRBV30 | - | CAWSVGANYGYTF | TGTGCCTGGAGTGTAGGAGCTAACTATGGCTACACCTTC
TRBD2 | TRBJ2-3 | TRBV6-5 | - | CASSLAGATDTQYF | TGTGCCAGCTCACTAGCGGGGGCCACAGATACGCAGTATTTT
TRBD2 | TRBJ2-2 | TRBV19 | - | CASSMSLAGFGELFF | TGTGCCAGTAGTATGAGTCTAGCGGGGTTCGGGGAGCTGTTTTTT
TRBD1 | TRBJ1-5 | TRBV19 | few | CASSLMTGGYSNQPQHF | TGTGCCAGTAGTCTAATGACAGGGGGCTACAGCAATCAGCCCCAGCATTTT
- | TRBJ1-1 | TRBV9 | - | CASSVGGGGDAEAFF | TGTGCCAGCAGCGTAGGGGGAGGGGGGGACGCTGAAGCTTTCTTT
- | TRBJ2-3 | TRBV25-1 | - | CASSEEGFSTDTQYF | TGTGCCAGCAGTGAAGAGGGCTTTAGCACAGATACGCAGTATTTT
TRBD1 | TRBJ2-5 | TRBV5-1 | - | CASSSMGQKKETQYF | TGCGCCAGCAGCTCGATGGGACAGAAAAAAGAGACCCAGTACTTC
- | TRBJ2-1 | TRBV20-1 | - | CSAKRVYEQFF | TGCAGTGCGAAGAGGGTCTATGAGCAGTTCTTC
- | TRBJ2-4 | TRBV5-8 | - | CASSLQGAKNIQYF | TGTGCCAGCAGCTTACAGGGAGCCAAAAACATTCAGTACTTC
- | TRBJ1-5 | TRBV28 | - | CASLTTRGVGQPQHF | TGTGCCAGCCTCACCACCCGGGGGGTAGGGCAGCCCCAGCATTTT
- | TRBJ2-1 | TRBV29-1 | - | CSVETWRGGNEQFF | TGCAGCGTTGAGACCTGGAGGGGGGGCAATGAGCAGTTCTTC
TRBD2 | TRBJ2-1 | TRBV9 | once | CASSVGGAGRNYNEQFF | TGTGCCAGCAGCGTAGGTGGAGCGGGAAGAAACTACAATGAGCAGTTCTTC
- | TRBJ1-4 | TRBV28 | few | CASSSLSDGATNEKLFF | TGTGCCAGCAGTTCACTCTCCGACGGGGCAACTAATGAAAAACTGTTTTTT
TRBD1 | TRBJ1-2 | TRBV25-1 | - | CASSDPGQGYGYTF | TGTGCCAGCAGTGACCCCGGACAGGGTTATGGCTACACCTTC
TRBD2 | TRBJ2-1 | TRBV10-2 | - | CASTGTSLYNEQFF | TGCGCCAGCACCGGGACTAGCCTATACAATGAGCAGTTCTTC
TRBD1 | TRBJ1-2 | TRBV28 | few | CASSDRDRVDGYTF | TGTGCCAGCAGCGACCGGGACAGGGTGGATGGCTACACCTTC
TRBD2 | TRBJ2-1 | TRBV7-6 | - | CASSLAPSGSTYNEQFF | TGTGCCAGCAGCTTAGCCCCCAGCGGGAGCACGTACAATGAGCAGTTCTTC
TRBD2 | TRBJ2-7 | TRBV5-1 | - | CASSRLLAGAYEQYF | TGCGCCAGCAGCCGTTTACTAGCGGGAGCCTACGAGCAGTACTTC